The 12 T cell receptor beta chains below all came from one sample that was sequenced in a study of blood T cell repertoires in COVID-19. Clones were read by immunoSEQ multiplex PCR, and TCRdb kept only the in-frame ones, dropping some. This table holds 200,000 to 250,000 clones, around four fifths found once. Sequenced sample: peripheral blood. These TCRs come from a woman in her sixties with active or convalescent COVID-19.

The V and J genes are TRBV27 and TRBJ1-6; 9 bases map to TRBD1. Germline V gene data show CDR1 as MNHEY and CDR2 as SMNVEV (reference sequence). The J segment lost 10 bases and the V segment lost 7 bases, leaving 8 bases of the junction unmatched. CDR3 size: 14 residues. The CDR3 bases are TGTGCCAGCACCCCGGGACAGGGTGGATCACCCCTCCACTTT. Translated, it gives CASTPGQGGSPLHF.

The genes are TRBV5-1 and TRBJ2-1; TRBD1 matches at 7 bases. The CDR3 loop spans 12 amino acids. The V segment lost 4 bases and the J segment 6 bases; nucleotides outside the gene matches: 1. Germline CDR1 reads SGHRS; CDR2 reads YFSETQ. CDR3 in DNA: TGCGCCAGCAGCCCAGGGGGCAATGAGCAGTTCTTC. Amino acid sequence: CASSPGGNEQFF. The full variable domain, its missing parts supplied by reference TRBV5-1 and TRBJ2-1, is KAGVTQTPRYLIKTRGQQVTLSCSPISGHRSVSWYQQTPGQGLQFLFEYFSETQRNKGNFPGRFSGRQFSNSRSEMNVSTLELGDSALYLCASSPGGNEQFFGPGTRLTVL.

The rearrangement uses TRBV5-1 and TRBJ2-1, with 7 bases lining up with TRBD2. The CDR3 has 16 residues. Germline CDR1 and CDR2: SGHRS and YFSETQ. After removal of 1 base from V and 4 bases from J, the junction contained 8 bases not matched to a gene. Here the CDR3 reads CASSLFSGGLYNEQFF. The CDR3, as DNA: TGCGCCAGCAGCTTGTTCTCGGGGGGACTATACAATGAGCAGTTCTTC.

Only a few counts were recorded for this clone. This chain's CDR3 is CASRPDWDTEAFF. CDR3 sequence (DNA): TGCGCCAGCCGACCGGACTGGGACACTGAAGCTTTCTTT. The chain uses TRBV4-1 and TRBJ1-1, with D hard to call. V lost 8 bases and J lost 3, with 13 bases in between. Germline V lookup: CDR1 MGHRA, CDR2 YSYEKL. The CDR3 loop spans 13 amino acids.

This clone was detected once. J is TRBJ1-1 and V is TRBV11-2, with D maybe TRBD1 (6 bases). The CDR3 loop spans 14 amino acids. V was trimmed by 3 bases and J by 2 bases, leaving 10 bases between them. From germline, CDR1 is SGHAT and CDR2 FQNNGV. The CDR3 nucleotides are TGTGCCAGCAGCTTCGACAGGACCAACACTGAAGCTTTCTTT. Its translation: CASSFDRTNTEAFF. The variable domain in full, completed from reference TRBV11-2 and TRBJ1-1, reads EAGVAQSPRYKIIEKRQSVAFWCNPISGHATLYWYQQILGQGPKLLIQFQNNGVVDDSQLPKDRFSAERLKGVDSTLKIQPAKLEDSAVYLCASSFDRTNTEAFFGQGTRLTVV.

The chain recombines TRBV10-3 with TRBJ2-1; possible D gene TRBD1, 6 bases. V was trimmed by 10 bases and J by 5 bases, leaving 12 bases between them. Germline V lookup: CDR1 ENHRY, CDR2 SYGVKD. The CDR3 runs 12 residues. CDR3 sequence (DNA): TGTGCCACACAGGGAAGCGACAATGAGCAGTTCTTC. Its protein is CATQGSDNEQFF.

The genes are TRBV7-9 and TRBJ1-5, with 12 bases identical to TRBD1. J lost 1 base, V lost 5 bases, and 9 bases had no gene match. Germline CDR1 reads SEHNR; CDR2 reads FQNEAQ (reference sequence). The CDR3 covers 18 residues. As DNA, the CDR3 is TGTGCCAGCAGCCTCGGGACAGGGGGCGGGTGGAGCAATCAGCCCCAGCATTTT. This gives the protein CASSLGTGGGWSNQPQHF.

The gene calls are TRBV27 and TRBJ1-1; D is ambiguous. The CDR3 contains 13 residues. Germline V gives CDR1 MNHEY, CDR2 SMNVEV (reference sequence). Trimming cost V 5 bases and J 2 bases, with 9 bases left between them. CDR3 DNA: TGTGCCAGCAGTGACAACCTAAACACTGAAGCTTTCTTT. This translates into CASSDNLNTEAFF.

The chain links TRBV6-5 to TRBJ1-5, with 9 bases identical to TRBD1. V lost 5 bases and J lost 7; bases outside the gene matches: 6. There are 14 residues in the CDR3. The germline V gene encodes CDR1 MNHEY and CDR2 SVGAGI. The CDR3 DNA reads TGTGCCAGCAGTCACCGGGACAGGGACCAGCCCCAGCATTTT. Protein product: CASSHRDRDQPQHF.

A single count supports this clone. This rearrangement joins TRBV2 to TRBJ2-5; TRBD1 agrees at 8 bases. J was trimmed by 7 bases and V by 1 base; bases with no gene match: 5. This CDR3 region has 14 residues. Germline V gene lookup returns CDR1 SNHLY and CDR2 FYNNEI. The CDR3, as DNA: TGTGCCAGCAGTGAAGGCGGACAGGGAGGGACCCAGTACTTC. Translation gives CASSEGGQGGTQYF. Supplemented by reference TRBV2 and TRBJ2-5, the full variable domain reads EPEVTQTPSHQVTQMGQEVILRCVPISNHLYFYWYRQILGQKVEFLVSFYNNEISEKSEIFDDQFSVERPDGSNFTLKIRSTKLEDSAMYFCASSEGGQGGTQYFGPGTRLLVL.

V usage is TRBV11-3 and J usage is TRBJ2-1, with D perhaps matching TRBD1 (5 bases). CDR1 is SGHNT, CDR2 YENEEA, per germline. The germline V and J ends were trimmed by 1 base and 8 bases, with 15 bases remaining between them. There are 15 residues in the CDR3. CDR3 coding DNA: TGTGCCAGCAGCTTAGGTTTCAGGGTTCCCGATGAGCAGTTCTTC. It translates to CASSLGFRVPDEQFF.

This chain joins TRBV3-1 (or the pseudogene TRBV3-2) and TRBJ2-1; TRBD2 agrees at 8 bases. Germline V CDR1 and CDR2: LGHDT, YNNKEL (reference sequence). J lost 3 bases, V lost 4 bases, and 8 bases had no gene match. The CDR3 has 16 amino acids. CDR3 in DNA: TGTGCCAGCAGCCCTATTAGCGGGGTACACTACAATGAGCAGTTCTTC. This codes for CASSPISGVHYNEQFF.